These 26 T cell receptor beta chains were all obtained from the same sample, sequenced in a study of blood T cell repertoires in COVID-19. TCRdb's copy holds only in-frame clones and misses some; the assay was immunoSEQ multiplex PCR. The data contain 200,000 to 250,000 clones, 80% of them seen just once; the ten biggest clones take up 6.5% to 9%. Sequences were obtained from PBMCs or T cells enriched from blood (not recorded which). These receptors were collected from a woman between 40 and 50 years old with acute COVID-19.

This clone was picked up one time. V and J are TRBV7-8 and TRBJ1-1; D possibly corresponds to TRBD1 (6 bases). The CDR3 spans 16 residues. The germline CDR1 and CDR2 sequences are SGHVS and FQNEAQ. Deletions cut 0 bases from V and 3 bases from J, with 14 bases between. The CDR3 DNA follows: TGTGCCAGCAGCTTAGCGAGAGGGGGATGGGACACTGAAGCTTTCTTT. Amino acids: CASSLARGGWDTEAFF.

This clone was seen only a few times. The chain joins TRBV19 to TRBJ1-1; D may be TRBD1 (6 bases). The CDR3 spans 14 residues. The ends were cut back, 5 bases at V and 3 bases at J, with 13 bases in the middle. Germline CDR1 and CDR2: LNHDA and SQIVND (reference sequence). This chain's CDR3 is CASSSTGRDTEAFF. In DNA form, the CDR3 reads TGTGCCAGTAGTTCGACAGGTCGGGACACTGAAGCTTTCTTT.

The chain couples TRBV6-5 to TRBJ1-5; no definite D call. The CDR3 is 15 residues long. The germline V and J ends were trimmed by 6 bases and 6 bases, with 18 bases remaining between them. CDR1 is MNHEY, CDR2 SVGAGI, per germline. Here the CDR3 reads CASRESSVVLQPQHF. In DNA, the CDR3 is TGTGCCAGCAGAGAGAGCTCGGTGGTTCTTCAGCCCCAGCATTTT.

In this sample, this clone turned up once. V usage is TRBV7-9 and J usage is TRBJ2-1; 7 bases agree with TRBD2. The CDR3 extends over 15 amino acids. Germline values: CDR1 SEHNR, CDR2 FQNEAQ (reference sequence). V lost 6 bases to trimming and J lost 6 bases; unmatched junction nucleotides: 11. CDR3 DNA: TGTGCCAGCAGGTATGGGGACTACCCTCCCAATGAGCAGTTCTTC. It specifies CASRYGDYPPNEQFF.

This chain joins TRBV6-4 and TRBJ2-4, with D possibly TRBD1 on 5 matching bases. Germline V gene lookup returns CDR1 MRHNA and CDR2 SNTAGT. V lost 0 bases and J lost 8, with 14 bases in between. The CDR3 is made up of 15 amino acids. CDR3 sequence (DNA): TGTGCCAGCAGTGACTCGGGGCAGGCGGCGGACATTCAGTACTTC. The encoded protein is CASSDSGQAADIQYF.

This chain links TRBV23-1 with TRBJ2-3, with 7 positions matching TRBD1. TRBV23-1 is annotated as an ORF whose role is uncertain. V dropped 3 bases and J dropped 4; count of bases not matched to a gene: 10. The CDR3 contains 16 residues. This CDR3 reads CASSHRRGRRADTQYF. CDR3 nucleotide sequence: TGCGCCAGCAGTCACCGAAGGGGGCGCCGGGCAGATACGCAGTATTTT.

J is TRBJ2-7 and V is TRBV18, with 9 bases aligning to TRBD2. The V gene's germline CDR1 is KGHSH and CDR2 LQKENI. Losses at the gene ends were 3 bases for V and 0 bases for J; bases not matched to a gene: 12. CDR3 length: 18 amino acids. This chain's CDR3 is CASSPRLAGGSRSYEQYF. The DNA of the CDR3 is TGTGCCAGCTCACCTAGGTTGGCGGGAGGGTCCCGCTCCTACGAGCAGTACTTC.

The chain joins TRBV10-1 to TRBJ2-3; 9 bases fit TRBD2. Germline CDR1 reads WNHNN; CDR2 reads SYGVQD (reference sequence). The junction had 8 bases not matched to a gene; V was cut back by 0 bases and J by 10 bases. The CDR3 extends over 15 amino acids. The CDR3 reads CASSESKTSGGPQYF. In DNA, the CDR3 is TGCGCCAGCAGTGAGTCGAAGACGAGCGGGGGGCCGCAGTATTTT.

This chain joins TRBV4-1 and TRBJ2-3; the D gene is possibly TRBD1 (5 bases). In germline, CDR1 is MGHRA, CDR2 YSYEKL. CDR3 length: 17 amino acids. Trimming pared 0 bases from V and 0 bases from J, leaving 13 bases between. Written as DNA, the CDR3 is TGCGCCAGCAGCCAAGAAGGGGCACCAACTAGCACAGATACGCAGTATTTT. Residues: CASSQEGAPTSTDTQYF.

Turning to this clone: The sample contains more than one DNA sequence encoding this CDR3. J is TRBJ1-5 and V is TRBV5-1, with D perhaps matching TRBD1 (5 bases). The germline V gene encodes CDR1 SGHRS and CDR2 YFSETQ. Trimming took off 0 bases at V and 1 base at J, with 5 bases between the two ends. The CDR3 covers 14 residues. CDR3 nucleotides: TGCGCCAGCAGCTTGGAGGGGAGCAATCAGCCCCAGCATTTT. It specifies CASSLEGSNQPQHF.

The chain uses TRBV5-4 and TRBJ2-5, with D possibly TRBD1 on 6 matching bases. Per germline, CDR1 SGHNT and CDR2 YYREEE (reference sequence). V lost 4 bases and J lost 5, with 12 bases in between. This CDR3 has 13 amino acids. The CDR3 DNA follows: TGTGCCAGCAGCGCCCAGGGGCGCGAGACCCAGTACTTC. Its translation: CASSAQGRETQYF.

The V gene is TRBV15, the J gene TRBJ1-1, with D perhaps matching TRBD1 (5 bases). The CDR3 runs to 13 residues. From germline, CDR1 is LNHNV and CDR2 YYDKDF (reference sequence). Trimming shortened V by 5 bases and J by 0 bases, and 7 bases separated the two germline ends. The CDR3, as DNA: TGTGCCACCAGCCGGACAATGAACACTGAAGCTTTCTTT. As protein: CATSRTMNTEAFF.

The chain joins TRBV19 to TRBJ1-2; D may be TRBD1 (6 bases). This CDR3 comprises 15 residues. Germline V lookup: CDR1 LNHDA, CDR2 SQIVND (reference sequence). V lost 4 bases to trimming and J lost 0 bases, with 12 bases between them. CDR3 residues: CASSTTGSANYGYTF. For the CDR3, the DNA is TGTGCCAGTAGTACCACAGGGTCAGCTAACTATGGCTACACCTTC.

This clone was detected once. CDR3 amino acids: CASSNDRGNSPLHF. The CDR3 DNA reads TGTGCCAGTAGTAACGACAGGGGTAATTCACCCCTCCACTTT. The chain has TRBV19 and TRBJ1-6; 8 bases are shared with TRBD1. Germline V gene sequence: CDR1 LNHDA, CDR2 SQIVND (reference sequence). J lost 6 bases, V lost 4 bases, and 2 bases had no gene match. The CDR3 length is 14 residues.

This clone was seen once. The chain employs TRBV5-8 and TRBJ2-1, with TRBD2 matching 11 bases. V gave up 0 bases and J gave up 7 bases; unmatched junction bases: 3. This CDR3 contains 15 residues. Looked up from germline, CDR1 is SGHTS and CDR2 is YDEGEE. CDR3 protein: CASSLEGLAANEQFF. CDR3 nucleotides: TGTGCCAGCAGCTTGGAGGGACTAGCGGCAAATGAGCAGTTCTTC. The whole variable domain, filled in from reference TRBV5-8 and TRBJ2-1, reads EAGVTQSPTHLIKTRGQQATLRCSPISGHTSVYWYQQALGLGLQFLLWYDEGEERNRGNFPPRFSGRQFPNYSSELNVNALELEDSALYLCASSLEGLAANEQFFGPGTRLTVL.

The chain joins TRBV18 to TRBJ1-1; 10 nucleotides match TRBD1. This CDR3 contains 15 residues. Per the germline V gene, CDR1 is KGHSH and CDR2 is LQKENI. After removal of 4 bases from V and 3 bases from J, the junction contained 5 bases not matched to a gene. The CDR3 reads CASSQDRGRDTEAFF. CDR3 nucleotide sequence: TGTGCCAGCTCACAAGACAGGGGGCGGGACACTGAAGCTTTCTTT.

This clone was detected a few times. This chain joins TRBV20-1 and TRBJ2-5; unclear D gene. The CDR3 extends over 10 amino acids. In germline, CDR1 is DFQATT, CDR2 SNEGSKA (reference sequence). V lost 5 bases and J 2 bases, leaving 3 bases between the germline ends. For the CDR3, the DNA is TGCAGTGCTTTACAAGAGACCCAGTACTTC. It is translated as CSALQETQYF.

The V and J genes are TRBV27 and TRBJ1-1, with D uncertain. There are 15 residues in the CDR3. V was cut by 2 bases and J by 7 bases, with 17 bases left in between. Germline V CDR1 and CDR2: MNHEY, SMNVEV (reference sequence). Here the CDR3 reads CASSLVGVGFGEAFF. Written as DNA, the CDR3 is TGTGCCAGCAGTTTAGTGGGAGTGGGCTTTGGTGAAGCTTTCTTT.

The chain joins TRBV28 to TRBJ2-2; 10 nucleotides agree with TRBD2. This CDR3 is built from 15 residues. CDR1 is MDHEN and CDR2 is SYDVKM in the germline V gene. J lost 6 bases, V lost 6 bases, and 7 bases had no gene match. In DNA, the CDR3 is TGTGCCAGCAGCTCTAGCGGGAGTCTCTCCGGGGAGCTGTTTTTT. Residues: CASSSSGSLSGELFF.

This sequence joins TRBV24-1 and TRBJ2-2; D is possibly TRBD1 (6 bases). From germline, CDR1 is KGHDR and CDR2 SFDVKD. Between the trimmed V and J ends, which lost 7 bases and 3 bases, there was a span of 17 bases. The CDR3 is 16 residues long. The CDR3 loop reads CATRNSRGGDTGELFF. In DNA form, the CDR3 reads TGTGCCACCAGAAATTCCAGGGGTGGCGACACCGGGGAGCTGTTTTTT.

The chain is built from TRBV15 and TRBJ1-1; D possibly corresponds to TRBD1 (5 bases). V was clipped by 0 bases and J by 12 bases, with 11 bases between them. This CDR3 comprises 12 residues. CDR1 is LNHNV, CDR2 YYDKDF, per germline (reference sequence). CDR3: CATSREGAGSFF. The CDR3 DNA reads as TGTGCCACCAGCAGAGAAGGGGCAGGCTCTTTCTTT.

V gene TRBV7-2 combines with J gene TRBJ2-3; no definite D call. V lost 3 bases, J lost 0 bases, and 10 bases lay in between. CDR3 size: 15 residues. Germline V lookup: CDR1 SGHTA, CDR2 FQGNSA. The CDR3 DNA reads as TGTGCCAGCAGCTTGGAACTAACTAGCACAGATACGCAGTATTTT. Translated, it gives CASSLELTSTDTQYF.

The CDR3 spells CASSLLTGGTDTQYF. CDR3 DNA: TGTGCCAGCAGCTTATTAACAGGGGGCACAGATACGCAGTATTTT. The rearrangement joins TRBV7-6 to TRBJ2-3; 7 bases match TRBD1. The germline V gene encodes CDR1 SGHVS and CDR2 FNYEAQ. V lost 2 bases to trimming and J lost 1 base; unmatched junction nucleotides: 3. This CDR3 spans 15 amino acids.

The V gene is TRBV5-4, the J gene TRBJ1-6; D is perhaps TRBD1 (6 bases). Trimming took 3 bases from V and 5 from J, leaving 12 bases between them. This CDR3 region has 15 residues. Per the germline V gene, CDR1 is SGHNT and CDR2 is YYREEE (reference sequence). The CDR3 here is CASSSQGVDNSPLHF. CDR3 coding DNA: TGTGCCAGCAGCTCACAGGGAGTCGATAATTCACCCCTCCACTTT.

The rearrangement uses TRBV10-2 and TRBJ1-6; 7 bases match TRBD1. The V gene end was trimmed by 9 bases and the J gene end by 6 bases; junction bases not matched to a gene: 5. CDR3 length: 13 residues. Looked up from germline, CDR1 is WSHSY and CDR2 is SAAADI. The CDR3 DNA follows: TGCGCCAGTGGGACAGCCCTTAATTCACCCCTCCACTTT. Translated, it gives CASGTALNSPLHF.

The chain combines TRBV30 with TRBJ1-1; 9 bases fit TRBD1. Germline assignment: CDR1 GTSNPN and CDR2 SVGIG (reference sequence). After removal of 0 bases from V and 5 bases from J, the junction contained 10 bases not matched to a gene. The CDR3 is 16 amino acids. CDR3 sequence: CAWSVLGTGNKTEAFF. In nucleotides, the CDR3 is TGTGCCTGGAGTGTTCTAGGGACAGGGAATAAAACTGAAGCTTTCTTT. The full variable domain, with the rest looked up from reference TRBV30 and TRBJ1-1, is SQTIHQWPATLVQPVGSPLSLECTVEGTSNPNLYWYRQAAGRGLQLLFYSVGIGQISSEVPQNLSASRPQDRQFILSSKKLLLSDSGFYLCAWSVLGTGNKTEAFFGQGTRLTVV.